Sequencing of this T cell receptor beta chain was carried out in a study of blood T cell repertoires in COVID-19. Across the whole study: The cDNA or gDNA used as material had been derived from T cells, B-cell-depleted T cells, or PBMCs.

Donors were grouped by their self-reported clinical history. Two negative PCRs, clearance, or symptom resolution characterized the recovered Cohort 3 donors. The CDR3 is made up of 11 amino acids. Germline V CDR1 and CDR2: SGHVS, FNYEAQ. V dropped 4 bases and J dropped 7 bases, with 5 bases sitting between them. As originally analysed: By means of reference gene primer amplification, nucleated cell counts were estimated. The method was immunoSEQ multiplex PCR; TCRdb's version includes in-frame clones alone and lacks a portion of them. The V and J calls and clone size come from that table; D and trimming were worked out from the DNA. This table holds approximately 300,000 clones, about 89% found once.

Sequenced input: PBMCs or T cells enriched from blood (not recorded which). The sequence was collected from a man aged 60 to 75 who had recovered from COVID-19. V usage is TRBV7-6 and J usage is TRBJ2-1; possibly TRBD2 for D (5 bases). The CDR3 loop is CASSWENEQFF. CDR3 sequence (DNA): TGTGCCAGCAGCTGGGAGAATGAGCAGTTCTTC.